This record looks at one TCR beta chain sequence and its context. Its antigen remains unidentified. The data are from a study of shared clonotypes between healthy human individuals. General study points: Richness estimates generally favored naive over memory subsets.

Subsets obtained from CD4+ cells comprised CD45RA+ naive and CD45RA-negative memory cells. Sequencing used immunoSEQ multiplex PCR; TCRdb keeps in-frame clones, though not all of them. The repertoire holds 2 million to 2.5 million clones, with about 95% as singletons. Germline values: CDR1 MNHEY, CDR2 SMNVEV (reference sequence). The CDR3 covers 13 residues. The ends were cut back, 5 bases at V and 1 base at J, with 8 bases in the middle. The specimen was naive CD4+ T cells sorted from blood. As to subset: CD45RA+ positively selected. This TCR was recovered from a man between 18 and 29 years old in good health. V gene TRBV27 combines with J gene TRBJ1-1; D not resolved. CDR3 sequence: CASSINTNTEAFF. The CDR3 nucleotides read TGTGCCAGCAGTATAAATACGAACACTGAAGCTTTCTTT.